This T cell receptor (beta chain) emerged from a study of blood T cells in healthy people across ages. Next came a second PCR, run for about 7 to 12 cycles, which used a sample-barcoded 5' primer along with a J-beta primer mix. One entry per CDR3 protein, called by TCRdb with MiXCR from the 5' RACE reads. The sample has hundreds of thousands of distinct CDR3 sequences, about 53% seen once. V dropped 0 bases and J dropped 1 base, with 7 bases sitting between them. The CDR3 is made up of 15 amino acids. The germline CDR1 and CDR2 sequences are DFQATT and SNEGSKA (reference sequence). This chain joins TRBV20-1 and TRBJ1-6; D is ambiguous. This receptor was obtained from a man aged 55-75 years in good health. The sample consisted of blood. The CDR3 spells CSARDQLSYNSPLHF. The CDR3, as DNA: TGCAGTGCTAGAGATCAACTTTCCTATAATTCACCCCTCCACTTT.